The 5 T cell receptor beta chains below come from one sample, sequenced in a study of vaccination and CD4 T cells after COVID-19. Treatment here: approximately 9-day PBMC culture with coronavirus spike peptide pools or control peptides (ViraFEST assay). Cultured CD4+ T cell DNA was sequenced using the Oncomine TCR Beta short-read assay. MiXCR, run by TCRdb on the PCR reads, gives a single entry per CDR3 protein. Of 9,500 to 15,000 distinct CDR3 sequences detected, approximately 50% appear once; the ten largest clones hold nearly 20%. Antigens for these TCRs are unknown. The sample taken for sequencing was CD4+ T cells from blood, cultured in vitro. These receptor sequences come from a human donor who had recovered from COVID-19.

This chain links TRBV7-2 with TRBJ1-2; D uncertain. V shed 1 base and J shed 6 bases, with 9 bases lying between them. This CDR3 has 13 amino acids. Germline V lookup: CDR1 SGHTA, CDR2 FQGNSA. CDR3: CASSLVGLNGYTF. As DNA, the CDR3 is TGTGCCAGCAGCTTAGTAGGGTTGAATGGCTACACCTTC.

The chain employs TRBV4-1 and TRBJ2-3, with 8 bases aligning to TRBD2. Germline CDR1 MGHRA, CDR2 YSYEKL. Germline trimming cut 2 bases from V and 4 bases from J; bases unmatched to any gene: 11. This CDR3 has 17 residues. The CDR3 DNA is TGCGCCAGCAGCCAATCGATGGTAGCGGGATTCGCAGATACGCAGTATTTT. Protein product: CASSQSMVAGFADTQYF.

This sequence joins TRBV18 and TRBJ2-7; 9 bases fit TRBD1. The germline V gene has CDR1 KGHSH and CDR2 LQKENI. The CDR3 is 14 residues long. The junction had 6 bases not matched to a gene; V was cut back by 3 bases and J by 6 bases. Written as DNA, the CDR3 is TGTGCCAGCTCACCCGAAGGGACAGGGTCCGAGCAGTACTTC. Translating gives CASSPEGTGSEQYF.

The gene calls are TRBV6-5 and TRBJ2-7; maybe TRBD1 (6 bases). Germline V gene lookup returns CDR1 MNHEY and CDR2 SVGAGI. The CDR3 runs 16 residues. V lost 0 bases, J lost 2 bases, and 14 bases lay in between. For the CDR3, the DNA is TGTGCCAGCAGTTACTCACGGACAGCCTCAACCTACGAGCAGTACTTC. This sequence encodes CASSYSRTASTYEQYF.

The chain recombines TRBV7-6 with TRBJ1-2; D may be TRBD1 (5 bases). The CDR3 has 17 residues. CDR1 is SGHVS and CDR2 is FNYEAQ in the germline V gene. Trimming took off 1 base at V and 4 bases at J, with 19 bases between the two ends. This CDR3 reads CASSLERPGTNRYGYTF. CDR3 sequence (DNA): TGTGCCAGCAGCTTAGAAAGACCGGGGACCAATCGCTATGGCTACACCTTC. The full variable domain, rest sourced from reference TRBV7-6 and TRBJ1-2, is GAGVSQSPRYKVTKRGQDVALRCDPISGHVSLYWYRQALGQGPEFLTYFNYEAQQDKSGLPNDRFSAERPEGSISTLTIQRTEQRDSAMYRCASSLERPGTNRYGYTFGSGTRLTVV.